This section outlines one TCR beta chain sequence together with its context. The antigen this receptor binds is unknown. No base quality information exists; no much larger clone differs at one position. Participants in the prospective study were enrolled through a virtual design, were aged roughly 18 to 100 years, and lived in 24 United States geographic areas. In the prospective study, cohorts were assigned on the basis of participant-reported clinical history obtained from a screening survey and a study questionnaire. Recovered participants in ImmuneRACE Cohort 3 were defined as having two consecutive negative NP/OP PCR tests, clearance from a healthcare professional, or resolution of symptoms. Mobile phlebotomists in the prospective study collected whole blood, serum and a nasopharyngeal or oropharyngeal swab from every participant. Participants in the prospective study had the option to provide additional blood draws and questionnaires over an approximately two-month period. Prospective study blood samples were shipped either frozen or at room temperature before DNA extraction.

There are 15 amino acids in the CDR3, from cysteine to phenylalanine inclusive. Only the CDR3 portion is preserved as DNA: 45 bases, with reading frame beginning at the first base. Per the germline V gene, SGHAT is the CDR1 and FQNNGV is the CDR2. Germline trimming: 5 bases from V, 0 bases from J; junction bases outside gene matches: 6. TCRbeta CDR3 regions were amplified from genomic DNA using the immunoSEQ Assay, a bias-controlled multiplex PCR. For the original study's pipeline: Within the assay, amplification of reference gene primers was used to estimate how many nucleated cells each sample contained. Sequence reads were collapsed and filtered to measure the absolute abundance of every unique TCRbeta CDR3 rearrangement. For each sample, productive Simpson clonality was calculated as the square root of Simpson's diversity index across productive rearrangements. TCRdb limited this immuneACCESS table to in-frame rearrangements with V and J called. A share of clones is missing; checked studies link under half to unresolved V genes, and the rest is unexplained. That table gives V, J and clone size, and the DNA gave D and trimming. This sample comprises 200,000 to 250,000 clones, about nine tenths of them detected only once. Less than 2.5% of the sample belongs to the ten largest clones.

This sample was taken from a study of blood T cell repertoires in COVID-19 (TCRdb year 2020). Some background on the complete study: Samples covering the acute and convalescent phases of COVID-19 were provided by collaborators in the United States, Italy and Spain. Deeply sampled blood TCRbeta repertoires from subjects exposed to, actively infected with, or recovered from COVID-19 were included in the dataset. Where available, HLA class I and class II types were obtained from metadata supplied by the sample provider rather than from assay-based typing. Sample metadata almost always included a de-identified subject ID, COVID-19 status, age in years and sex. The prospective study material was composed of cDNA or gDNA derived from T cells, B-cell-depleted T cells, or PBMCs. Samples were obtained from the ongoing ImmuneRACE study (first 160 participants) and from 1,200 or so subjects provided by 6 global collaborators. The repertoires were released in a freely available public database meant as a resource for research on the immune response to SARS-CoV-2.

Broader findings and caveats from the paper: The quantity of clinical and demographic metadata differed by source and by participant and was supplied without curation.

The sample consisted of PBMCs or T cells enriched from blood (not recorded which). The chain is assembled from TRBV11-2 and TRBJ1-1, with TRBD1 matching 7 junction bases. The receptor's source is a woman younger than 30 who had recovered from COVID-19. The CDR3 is CASSPPGTVNTEAFF. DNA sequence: TGTGCCAGCAGCCCACCCGGGACAGTGAACACTGAAGCTTTCTTT. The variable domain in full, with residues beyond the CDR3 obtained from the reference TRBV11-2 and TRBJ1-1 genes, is EAGVAQSPRYKIIEKRQSVAFWCNPISGHATLYWYQQILGQGPKLLIQFQNNGVVDDSQLPKDRFSAERLKGVDSTLKIQPAKLEDSAVYLCASSPPGTVNTEAFFGQGTRLTVV.